Below are 17 T cell receptor beta chains sequenced from a single sample in a study of CD8 T cells in ankylosing spondylitis. Via MiXCR, TCRdb re-called the 5' RACE reads, giving one row per CDR3 protein. The sample shows approximately 100,000 distinct CDR3 sequences, 24% of them seen only once. The sequenced sample was synovial fluid, either unsorted or a sorted T cell fraction (not recorded which). All receptors come from a male donor with ankylosing spondylitis.

This clonotype qualifies as medium-sized. The chain recombines TRBV24-1 with TRBJ2-2; D remains unclear. V was pared by 3 bases and J by 3 bases, with 4 bases between. The CDR3 spans 13 residues. The germline V gene has CDR1 KGHDR and CDR2 SFDVKD. The CDR3 loop reads CATSDPHTGELFF. CDR3 bases: TGTGCCACCAGTGATCCCCACACCGGGGAGCTGTTTTTT.

This clonotype was recorded only once. The chain links TRBV20-1 to TRBJ2-1; D possibly matches TRBD1 or TRBD2 (5 bases each). With 5 bases removed from V and 10 bases from J, the gap between germline ends came to 21 bases. The CDR3 covers 14 residues. Per the germline V gene, CDR1 is DFQATT and CDR2 is SNEGSKA (reference sequence). The CDR3 bases are TGCAGTGCTTTAACCCGGGACCCTTTATGGGAGCAGTTCTTC. Translation: CSALTRDPLWEQFF.

In its sample, this clonotype was seen a few times. This sequence joins TRBV9 and TRBJ2-3, with D possibly matching TRBD2 (5 bases). Germline V gene lookup returns CDR1 SGDLS and CDR2 YYNGEE. Deletions cut 0 bases from V and 13 bases from J, with 12 bases between. The CDR3 loop spans 12 amino acids. This chain's CDR3 is CASSVDVGVKYF. The CDR3 DNA reads TGTGCCAGCAGCGTAGACGTCGGGGTAAAGTATTTT.

This clonotype was recorded a few times. The chain has TRBV27 and TRBJ2-7; the D is unclear. The CDR3 sequence is 14 residues long. CDR1 is MNHEY, CDR2 SMNVEV, per germline (reference sequence). The V gene lost 4 bases and the J gene lost 0 bases, with 10 bases spanning the gap. The DNA for the CDR3 is TGTGCCAGCAGTTCCAGACTGAGCTCCTACGAGCAGTACTTC. Its protein product is CASSSRLSSYEQYF.

The sample holds a few counts of this clonotype. J is TRBJ2-2 and V is TRBV9; tentative D call: TRBD1 (6 bases). The CDR3 covers 15 residues. CDR1 is SGDLS, CDR2 YYNGEE, per germline. Trimming pared 1 base from V and 1 base from J, leaving 8 bases between. In DNA form, the CDR3 reads TGTGCCAGCAGCGTAACAGGGATGAACACCGGGGAGCTGTTTTTT. It codes for CASSVTGMNTGELFF.

There are many counts of this clonotype. The chain is built from TRBV20-1 and TRBJ2-2; D is possibly TRBD2 (5 bases). The V end was cut by 1 base, the J end by 3 bases, with 12 bases between. This CDR3 region has 15 residues. Germline V CDR1 and CDR2: DFQATT, SNEGSKA (reference sequence). CDR3 bases: TGCAGTGCTAGAGTATCAAGCGGTGACACCGGGGAGCTGTTTTTT. Protein product: CSARVSSGDTGELFF.

This clonotype was picked up many times. In DNA form, the CDR3 reads TGTGCCAGCAGTCCCAGCGGAAGCACAGATACGCAGTATTTT. Protein product: CASSPSGSTDTQYF. The V call is TRBV7-2, the J call TRBJ2-3, with D possibly TRBD2 on 5 matching bases. CDR3 size: 14 residues. Trimming pared 6 bases from V and 0 bases from J, leaving 10 bases between. Germline lookup yields CDR1 SGHTA and CDR2 FQGNSA.

This clonotype has ten or more counts. The chain recombines TRBV5-1 with TRBJ2-7; D remains unclear. Trimming cost V 0 bases and J 2 bases, with 9 bases left between them. The CDR3 is 14 amino acids. From germline, CDR1 is SGHRS and CDR2 YFSETQ. This chain's CDR3 is CASSLGPGTYEQYV. The CDR3 coding sequence is TGCGCCAGCAGCTTGGGTCCGGGTACCTACGAGCAGTACGTC.

In its sample, this clonotype was seen a few times. The rearrangement links TRBV5-1 to TRBJ2-3; D is perhaps TRBD1 (5 bases). CDR1 SGHRS and CDR2 YFSETQ come from the germline V gene. CDR3 length: 17 residues. Trimming left V 5 bases short and J 6 bases short, with 25 bases between. Here the CDR3 DNA reads TGCGCCAGCAGAGGGGCCTTCCGAGCCCCGCAATCGGATACGCAGTATTTT. It codes for CASRGAFRAPQSDTQYF.

This rearrangement joins TRBV10-3 to TRBJ2-2, with 13 nucleotides matching TRBD2. CDR3 size: 16 residues. Germline CDR1 reads ENHRY; CDR2 reads SYGVKD. V was pared by 6 bases and J by 3 bases, with 4 bases of the junction left unmatched. CDR3 loop: CAIRDGLAGDTGELFF. Here the CDR3 DNA reads TGTGCCATCAGGGACGGACTAGCGGGAGACACCGGGGAGCTGTTTTTT.

This clonotype was counted between two and nine times. The J gene is TRBJ2-1, the V gene TRBV4-1; unclear D gene. Germline lookup yields CDR1 MGHRA and CDR2 YSYEKL. The CDR3 is made up of 14 amino acids. Deletions cut 4 bases from V and 7 bases from J, with 14 bases between. The CDR3, as DNA: TGCGCCAGCAGCCCACCGAGGATGGGGAATGAGCAGTTCTTC. The encoded protein is CASSPPRMGNEQFF.

This clonotype was recorded many times. V and J are TRBV7-2 and TRBJ1-4; D is unresolved. Germline V gene data show CDR1 as SGHTA and CDR2 as FQGNSA. The CDR3 is made up of 12 amino acids. Trimming removed 5 bases at V and 8 bases at J, with 9 bases between. The CDR3 DNA sequence: TGTGCCAGCAGCCCCGTCGGAGAAAAACTGTTTTTT. It encodes CASSPVGEKLFF.

This chain joins TRBV12-3 or TRBV12-4 and TRBJ1-5; D uncertain. V was pared by 6 bases and J by 9 bases, with 12 bases between. The CDR3 spans 12 residues. The CDR3 bases are TGTGCCAGCAGGGACGGTCCAGGGCCCCAGCATTTT. Translation: CASRDGPGPQHF.

This clonotype came up a few times. This sequence joins TRBV24-1 and TRBJ2-5; 8 bases line up with TRBD1. J lost 2 bases, V lost 5 bases, and 6 bases had no gene match. The CDR3 contains 15 residues. From germline, CDR1 is KGHDR and CDR2 SFDVKD. CDR3 residues: CATSAARTGQETQYF. CDR3 nucleotides: TGTGCCACCAGTGCCGCTAGGACAGGGCAAGAGACCCAGTACTTC.

The chain recombines TRBV7-2 with TRBJ2-1; TRBD2 matches 10 bases. The V gene end was trimmed by 2 bases and the J gene end by 6 bases; junction bases not matched to a gene: 7. CDR1 and CDR2 (germline): SGHTA, FQGNSA. The CDR3 sequence is 16 residues long. The CDR3 region is CASSLSAGLAFNEQFF. CDR3 DNA: TGTGCCAGCAGCTTATCTGCGGGACTAGCGTTCAATGAGCAGTTCTTC.

The table lists this clonotype with many counts. V gene TRBV29-1 combines with J gene TRBJ1-2; the D gene is possibly TRBD1 (6 bases). Trimming cost V 6 bases and J 9 bases, with 17 bases left between them. The CDR3 is 12 residues long. The germline gives CDR1 SQVTM, CDR2 ANQGSEA. The CDR3 DNA follows: TGCAGCGTGGGGGGGGCCCAGGGTAGCTACACCTTC. Amino acid sequence: CSVGGAQGSYTF.

This clonotype was counted many times. The V and J genes are TRBV20-1 and TRBJ2-7; TRBD1 matches at 7 bases. J was trimmed by 6 bases and V by 0 bases; bases with no gene match: 5. The CDR3 covers 13 residues. Germline V gene sequence: CDR1 DFQATT, CDR2 SNEGSKA (reference sequence). The CDR3, as DNA: TGCAGTGCTAGAGATTTGGCAGGGGGCGAGCAGTACGTC. This encodes CSARDLAGGEQYV.